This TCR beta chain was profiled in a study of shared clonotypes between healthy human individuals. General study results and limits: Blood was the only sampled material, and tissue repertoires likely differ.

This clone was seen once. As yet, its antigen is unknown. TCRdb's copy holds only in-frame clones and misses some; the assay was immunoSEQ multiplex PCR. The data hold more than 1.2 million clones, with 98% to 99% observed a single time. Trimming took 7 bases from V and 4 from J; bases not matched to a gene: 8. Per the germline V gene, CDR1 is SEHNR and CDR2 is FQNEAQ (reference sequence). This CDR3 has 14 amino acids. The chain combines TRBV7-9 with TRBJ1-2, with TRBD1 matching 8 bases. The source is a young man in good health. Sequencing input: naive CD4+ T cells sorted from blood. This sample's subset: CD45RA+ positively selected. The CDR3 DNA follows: TGTGCCAGCACCACTCAGGGGGCGGCCTATGGCTACACCTTC. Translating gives CASTTQGAAYGYTF.